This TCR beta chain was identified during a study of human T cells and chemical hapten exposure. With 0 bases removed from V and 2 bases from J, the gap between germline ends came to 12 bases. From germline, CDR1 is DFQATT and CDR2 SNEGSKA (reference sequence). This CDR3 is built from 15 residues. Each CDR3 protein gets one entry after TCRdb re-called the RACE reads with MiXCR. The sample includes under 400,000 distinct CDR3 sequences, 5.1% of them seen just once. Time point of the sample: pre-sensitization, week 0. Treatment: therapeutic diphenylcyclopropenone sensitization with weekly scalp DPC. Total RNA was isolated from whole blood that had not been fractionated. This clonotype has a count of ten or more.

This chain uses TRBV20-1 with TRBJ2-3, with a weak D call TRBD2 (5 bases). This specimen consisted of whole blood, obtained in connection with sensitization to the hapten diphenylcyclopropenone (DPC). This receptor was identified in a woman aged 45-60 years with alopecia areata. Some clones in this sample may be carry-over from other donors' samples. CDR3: CSARDLGSATDTQYF. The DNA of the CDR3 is TGCAGTGCTAGAGATCTGGGTAGCGCCACAGATACGCAGTATTTT.